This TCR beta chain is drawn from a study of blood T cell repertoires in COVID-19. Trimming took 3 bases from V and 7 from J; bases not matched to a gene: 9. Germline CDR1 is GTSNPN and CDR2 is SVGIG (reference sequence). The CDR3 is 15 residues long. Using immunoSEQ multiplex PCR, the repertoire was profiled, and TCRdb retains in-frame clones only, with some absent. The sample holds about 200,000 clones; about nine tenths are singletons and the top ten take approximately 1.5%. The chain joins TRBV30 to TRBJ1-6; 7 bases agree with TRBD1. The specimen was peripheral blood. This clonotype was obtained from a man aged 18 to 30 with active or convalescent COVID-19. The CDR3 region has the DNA TGTGCCTGGAGCTCAGAGGGGGCCGAGAATTCACCCCTCCACTTT. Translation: CAWSSEGAENSPLHF.